This T cell receptor beta chain was found in a study of T cell responses to AZD1222 COVID-19 vaccine. In germline, CDR1 is LGHDT, CDR2 YNNKEL (reference sequence). Trimming removed 7 bases at V and 1 base at J, with 7 bases between. The CDR3 consists of 12 residues. General study findings and limits: Nearly half of the spike-specific TCRs reportedly recognize variant regions that carry no mutations. After two AZD1222 doses, spike-specific TCR breadth and depth rose versus day 0. Clonal diversity was possibly underestimated, and the donors were mostly white British, with more females.

About this clone: As yet, its antigen is unknown.

Profiled with immunoSEQ multiplex PCR; TCRdb holds only in-frame clones, not every one. Among around 160,000 clones listed, 94% were seen once. The V call is TRBV3-1 (or the pseudogene TRBV3-2), the J call TRBJ1-1, with TRBD1 as a possible D gene (6 bases). Specimen: peripheral blood, collected on day 0 of AZD1222 vaccination. The clonotype was recovered from an adult in good health. CDR3 nucleotides: TGTGCCAGCAAGGGACAGAACACTGAAGCTTTCTTT. Translated, it gives CASKGQNTEAFF.